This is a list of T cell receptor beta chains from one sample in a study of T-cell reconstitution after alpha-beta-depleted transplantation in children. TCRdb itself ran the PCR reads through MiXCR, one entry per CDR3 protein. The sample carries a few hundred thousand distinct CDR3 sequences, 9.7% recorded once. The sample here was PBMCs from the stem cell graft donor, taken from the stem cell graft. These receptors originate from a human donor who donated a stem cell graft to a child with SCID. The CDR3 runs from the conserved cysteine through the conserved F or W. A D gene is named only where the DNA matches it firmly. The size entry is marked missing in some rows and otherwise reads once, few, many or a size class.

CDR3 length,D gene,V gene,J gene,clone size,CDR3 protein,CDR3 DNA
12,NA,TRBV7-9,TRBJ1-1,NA,CASSVTAGAAFF,TGTGCCAGCAGCGTCACGGCGGGTGCCGCTTTCTTT
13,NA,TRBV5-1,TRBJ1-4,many,CATKEGNEEKLFF,TGCGCCACAAAAGAGGGTAACGAGGAAAAACTGTTTTTT
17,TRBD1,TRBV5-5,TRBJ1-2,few,CASSLETVTGGRGGYTF,TGTGCCAGCAGCCTCGAGACCGTGACAGGGGGCAGAGGAGGCTACACCTTC
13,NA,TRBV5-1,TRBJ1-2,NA,CASSLERAHGYTF,TGCGCCAGCAGCTTGGAACGCGCACATGGCTACACCTTC
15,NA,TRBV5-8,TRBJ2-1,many,CASSSGVVGLNEQFF,TGTGCCAGCAGCTCAGGGGTGGTAGGGTTGAATGAGCAGTTCTTC
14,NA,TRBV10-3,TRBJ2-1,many,CAISDRGASNEQFF,TGTGCCATCAGTGACAGGGGGGCGAGCAATGAGCAGTTCTTC
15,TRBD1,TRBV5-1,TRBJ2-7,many,CASSPYGTGGAEQYF,TGCGCCAGCAGCCCATACGGGACAGGGGGGGCCGAGCAGTACTTC
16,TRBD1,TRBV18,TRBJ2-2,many,CASSPPGTVNTGELFF,TGTGCCAGCTCACCACCTGGGACAGTTAACACCGGGGAGCTGTTTTTT
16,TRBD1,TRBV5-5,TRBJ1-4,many,CASSWGDSWQNEKLFF,TGTGCCAGCAGCTGGGGGGACAGTTGGCAGAATGAAAAACTGTTTTTT
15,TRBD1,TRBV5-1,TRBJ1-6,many,CASSLEPGGSSPLHF,TGCGCCAGCAGCTTGGAGCCAGGGGGGAGTTCACCCCTCCACTTT
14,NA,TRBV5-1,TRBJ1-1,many,CASSPLALNTEAFF,TGCGCCAGCAGCCCGTTGGCCCTGAACACTGAAGCTTTCTTT
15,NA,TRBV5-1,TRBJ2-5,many,CASSPGPAALETQYF,TGCGCCAGCAGCCCTGGACCGGCGGCGTTAGAGACCCAGTACTTC
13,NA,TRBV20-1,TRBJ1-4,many,CSARTAGHEKLFF,TGCAGTGCTAGGACGGCAGGGCATGAAAAACTGTTTTTT
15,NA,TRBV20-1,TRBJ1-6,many,CSAREGSSYNSPLHF,TGCAGTGCTAGAGAGGGGAGCTCCTATAATTCACCCCTCCACTTT
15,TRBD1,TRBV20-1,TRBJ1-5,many,CSATPETGRKKPQHF,TGCAGTGCCACGCCCGAGACAGGGCGAAAAAAGCCCCAGCATTTT
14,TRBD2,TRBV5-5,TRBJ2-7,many,CASSWMRGDYEQYF,TGTGCCAGCAGCTGGATGCGGGGGGACTACGAGCAGTACTTC
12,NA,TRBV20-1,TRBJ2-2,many,CSARDRGAELFF,TGCAGTGCTAGAGATCGGGGCGCGGAGCTGTTTTTT
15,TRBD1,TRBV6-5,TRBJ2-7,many,CASSYSTGKGYEQYF,TGTGCCAGCAGTTACTCGACAGGGAAAGGTTACGAGCAGTACTTC
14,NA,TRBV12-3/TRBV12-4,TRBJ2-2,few,CASTLSVGAGELFF,TGTGCCAGCACCCTTTCGGTTGGAGCCGGGGAGCTGTTTTTT
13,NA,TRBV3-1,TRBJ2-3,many,CASSQGATDTQYF,TGTGCCAGCAGCCAAGGGGCGACAGATACGCAGTATTTT
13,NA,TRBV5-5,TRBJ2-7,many,CASSRDNTYEQYF,TGTGCCAGCAGCCGGGACAATACCTACGAGCAGTACTTC
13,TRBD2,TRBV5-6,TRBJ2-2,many,CASQRGRTGELFF,TGTGCCAGCCAGCGGGGAAGGACCGGGGAGCTGTTTTTT
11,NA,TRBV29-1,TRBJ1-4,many,CSVETSEKLFF,TGCAGCGTTGAGACATCAGAAAAACTGTTTTTT